The 10 T cell receptor beta chains below all came from one sample that was sequenced in a study of blood T cell repertoires in COVID-19. The repertoire was sequenced with immunoSEQ multiplex PCR; TCRdb's copy has only in-frame clones and lacks some. The sample records some 50,000 clones, around 80% being singletons. The source material was peripheral blood. All receptors derive from a human donor in a cohort sampled during active COVID-19.

This chain uses TRBV10-3 with TRBJ1-1; D remains ambiguous. V lost 0 bases to trimming and J lost 4 bases, with 12 bases between them. The CDR3 spans 15 residues. Germline V gene sequence: CDR1 ENHRY, CDR2 SYGVKD. In nucleotides, the CDR3 is TGTGCCATCAGTGAGTCACCGTCTGGGAGCACTGAAGCTTTCTTT. Its translation is CAISESPSGSTEAFF.

CDR3 region: CASSWPAGDEDNEQFF. CDR3 nucleotide sequence: TGTGCCAGCAGTTGGCCAGCGGGAGATGAGGACAATGAGCAGTTCTTC. This chain connects TRBV2 to TRBJ2-1; 8 positions agree with TRBD2. The CDR3 sequence is 16 residues long. Germline V lookup: CDR1 SNHLY, CDR2 FYNNEI. The trim removed 5 bases at V and 5 bases at J, leaving 11 bases unmatched.

The chain has TRBV7-2 and TRBJ1-6; 8 bases map to TRBD1. V trimming: 4 bases; J trimming: 5 bases; junction bases outside the gene matches: 1. This CDR3 region has 14 residues. Germline CDR1 is SGHTA and CDR2 is FQGNSA. The CDR3 DNA is TGTGCCAGCAGCTACAGGGGGAATAATTCACCCCTCCACTTT. It yields the protein CASSYRGNNSPLHF.

This chain links TRBV5-6 with TRBJ2-1, with 10 nucleotides matching TRBD2. The CDR3 consists of 15 residues. Germline CDR1 is SGHDT and CDR2 is YYEEEE. V lost 4 bases to trimming and J lost 8 bases; unmatched junction nucleotides: 9. The CDR3 protein is CASSGSGRARDEQFF. CDR3 coding DNA: TGTGCCAGCAGCGGGAGCGGGAGGGCCAGGGATGAGCAGTTCTTC.

The genes are TRBV7-9 and TRBJ2-5; 7 nucleotides match TRBD1. The CDR3 extends over 13 amino acids. The junction had 4 bases not matched to a gene; V was cut back by 4 bases and J by 5 bases. From germline, CDR1 is SEHNR and CDR2 FQNEAQ (reference sequence). CDR3 in amino acids: CASSSTGTETQYF. CDR3 nucleotide sequence: TGTGCCAGCAGCTCGACAGGGACGGAGACCCAGTACTTC.

This clone was seen once. This chain links TRBV27 with TRBJ2-7; 11 bases are a match to TRBD2. Germline CDR1 reads MNHEY; CDR2 reads SMNVEV (reference sequence). This CDR3 has 18 amino acids. Trimming cost V 5 bases and J 2 bases; bases outside gene matches: 14. The CDR3, as DNA: TGTGCCAGCAGTCCCCCCGGGACTAGCGGAGTTTCCCCCTACGAGCAGTACTTC. Translation: CASSPPGTSGVSPYEQYF.

The chain recombines TRBV9 with TRBJ1-1, with D possibly TRBD1 on 5 matching bases. The CDR3 extends over 12 amino acids. Germline CDR1 reads SGDLS; CDR2 reads YYNGEE. Trimming took 4 bases from V and 5 from J, leaving 9 bases between them. The CDR3 protein is CASSKAGTEAFF. The CDR3 DNA is TGTGCCAGCAGCAAGGCAGGGACTGAAGCTTTCTTT.

The chain employs TRBV11-3 and TRBJ1-2; maybe TRBD1 (5 bases). Trimming pared 4 bases from V and 2 bases from J, leaving 8 bases between. Per germline, CDR1 SGHNT and CDR2 YENEEA. There are 13 residues in the CDR3. The DNA for the CDR3 is TGTGCCAGCAGCTCGGGGGGGAACTATGGCTACACCTTC. The encoded protein is CASSSGGNYGYTF. The full variable domain, rest sourced from reference TRBV11-3 and TRBJ1-2, is EAGVVQSPRYKIIEKKQPVAFWCNPISGHNTLYWYLQNLGQGPELLIRYENEEAVDDSQLPKDRFSAERLKGVDSTLKIQPAELGDSAVYLCASSSGGNYGYTFGSGTRLTVV.

The chain carries TRBV10-3 and TRBJ1-2; D is unresolved. From germline, CDR1 is ENHRY and CDR2 SYGVKD. V lost 4 bases to trimming and J lost 5 bases, with 11 bases between them. CDR3 length: 13 amino acids. Here the CDR3 reads CAISGSREYGYTF. For the CDR3, the DNA is TGTGCCATCAGTGGGAGTCGGGAGTATGGCTACACCTTC.

CDR3: CASSFRDRLGGYNEQFF. The CDR3 DNA sequence: TGTGCCAGCAGCTTCCGGGACCGCTTAGGGGGTTACAATGAGCAGTTCTTC. The J gene is TRBJ2-1, the V gene TRBV11-3, with a tentative D call TRBD1 (6 bases). The CDR3 is made up of 17 amino acids. Per the germline V gene, CDR1 is SGHNT and CDR2 is YENEEA. V shed 3 bases and J shed 4 bases, with 19 bases lying between them.